This T cell receptor (beta chain) was captured by sequencing in a study of T cell responses to AZD1222 COVID-19 vaccine. In regard to this clone: Antigen specificity is unknown.

Clones were read by immunoSEQ multiplex PCR, and TCRdb kept only the in-frame ones, dropping some. In the table there are approximately 190,000 clones, approximately 92% of which are singletons. Trimming pared 2 bases from V and 0 bases from J, leaving 10 bases between. The germline CDR1 and CDR2 sequences are MNHNY and SVGAGI (reference sequence). The CDR3 is 15 residues long. Study findings and constraints: Only 6 or 7 individuals given AZD1222 were seropositive at baseline.

This receptor was identified in an adult in good health. V usage is TRBV6-6 and J usage is TRBJ1-1, with D hard to call. Sequenced here: peripheral blood, sampled on day 0 of AZD1222 vaccination. The CDR3 nucleotides read TGTGCCAGCAGTTACCCTCGTTCGATGAACACTGAAGCTTTCTTT. It is translated as CASSYPRSMNTEAFF.